These 21 T cell receptor beta chains were all obtained from the same sample, sequenced in a study of technical replicates of blood from a few donors. Using immunoSEQ multiplex PCR, the repertoire was profiled, and TCRdb retains in-frame clones only, with some absent. The sample includes around 63,000 clones, approximately 92% seen only once; the top ten take about 4.6%. Material: PBMCs. The receptors shown here come from a human donor in good health. Some clones in this sample may be carry-over from other donors' samples.

This clone was detected only once. V is TRBV7-8 and J is TRBJ2-3; D uncertain. Trimming stripped 4 bases from V and 6 bases from J, with 11 bases between. The germline V gene encodes CDR1 SGHVS and CDR2 FQNEAQ. The CDR3 is made up of 13 amino acids. This CDR3 reads CASSYSRSDTQYF. The CDR3 nucleotides are TGTGCCAGCAGCTACAGTCGGTCCGATACGCAGTATTTT.

The chain couples TRBV7-2 to TRBJ2-3, with 8 bases lining up with TRBD2. Looked up from germline, CDR1 is SGHTA and CDR2 is FQGNSA. V lost 7 bases, J lost 5 bases, and 11 bases stayed unmatched. This CDR3 is 15 amino acids long. CDR3 coding DNA: TGTGCCAGCAAATTGAATAGCGGGACGGGAGATACGCAGTATTTT. Its protein is CASKLNSGTGDTQYF.

The chain combines TRBV5-1 with TRBJ1-3, with TRBD1 matching 9 bases. After removal of 4 bases from V and 4 bases from J, the junction contained 6 bases not matched to a gene. The germline gives CDR1 SGHRS, CDR2 YFSETQ. The CDR3 contains 15 residues. CDR3 DNA: TGCGCCAGCAGCGGTGACAGGGGGAGAGGAAACACCATATATTTT. It codes for CASSGDRGRGNTIYF.

A remark on this clone: The DNA is omitted, as the CDR3 cannot be located on it reliably, and the CDR3 follows TCRdb's listing. This chain links TRBV21-1 with TRBJ1-1; the table assigns TRBD1, which was not confirmed against the DNA. TRBV21-1 is reported as a pseudogene. The CDR3 comprises 17 residues, both ends counted. The CDR3 loop is CASSTWGQGARWTEAFF.

The chain's CDR3 is CATSRAGGPYNEQFF. The CDR3 region has the DNA TGTGCCACCAGCAGAGCGGGGGGGCCCTACAATGAGCAGTTCTTC. V usage is TRBV15 and J usage is TRBJ2-1; 8 nucleotides agree with TRBD2. J was trimmed by 2 bases and V by 1 base; bases with no gene match: 1. CDR1 is LNHNV, CDR2 YYDKDF, per germline (reference sequence). This CDR3 has 15 residues.

The CDR3 region is CASGLVIGGRGFNEQFF. The CDR3 bases are TGTGCTAGTGGTTTGGTAATCGGGGGTAGGGGCTTCAATGAGCAGTTCTTC. The V gene is TRBV12-5, the J gene TRBJ2-1; the D gene is possibly TRBD2 (6 bases). This CDR3 comprises 17 residues. The ends were cut back, 0 bases at V and 6 bases at J, with 18 bases in the middle. CDR1 and CDR2 from the germline V gene are LGHNT and FRNRAP.

The chain joins TRBV19 to TRBJ1-4; 8 bases agree with TRBD1. The CDR3 extends over 16 amino acids. The germline CDR1 and CDR2 sequences are LNHDA and SQIVND (reference sequence). V dropped 5 bases and J dropped 3; count of bases not matched to a gene: 8. The CDR3 bases are TGTGCCAGTAGTTCAACACGGACAGGGTCTAATGAAAAACTGTTTTTT. As protein: CASSSTRTGSNEKLFF.

The chain employs TRBV13 and TRBJ2-3; 7 positions match TRBD2. The CDR3 totals 14 residues. The V gene end was trimmed by 5 bases and the J gene end by 7 bases; junction bases not matched to a gene: 9. Per germline, CDR1 PRHDT and CDR2 FYEKMQ (reference sequence). DNA for the CDR3: TGTGCCAGCAGCGCCGAACAGCGGGACTATACGCAGTATTTT. This codes for CASSAEQRDYTQYF.

On this clone itself: Compared with germline, one end of the junction differs, possibly owing to a read error. This CDR3 reads CASSLAEASYHEQFF. The DNA of the CDR3 is TGTGCCAGCAGCTTAGCGGAGGCGAGCTACCATGAGCAGTTCTTC. The chain employs TRBV7-6 and TRBJ2-1; TRBD2 is a possible D gene (5 bases). Germline assignment: CDR1 SGHVS and CDR2 FNYEAQ. This CDR3 is 15 amino acids long.

V is TRBV11-3 and J is TRBJ2-7; D is unresolved. Between the trimmed V and J ends, which lost 1 base and 1 base, there was a span of 5 bases. The CDR3 loop spans 13 amino acids. CDR1 is SGHNT, CDR2 YENEEA, per germline. The CDR3 coding sequence is TGTGCCAGCAGCTTAGGTGTATCCTACGAGCAGTACTTC. It specifies CASSLGVSYEQYF. The full variable domain, with the rest looked up from reference TRBV11-3 and TRBJ2-7, is EAGVVQSPRYKIIEKKQPVAFWCNPISGHNTLYWYLQNLGQGPELLIRYENEEAVDDSQLPKDRFSAERLKGVDSTLKIQPAELGDSAVYLCASSLGVSYEQYFGPGTRLTVT.

The chain has TRBV9 and TRBJ1-3; tentatively, D is TRBD1 (6 bases). CDR1 SGDLS and CDR2 YYNGEE come from the germline V gene. Deletions cut 3 bases from V and 2 bases from J, with 12 bases between. This CDR3 is built from 15 residues. As DNA, the CDR3 is TGTGCCAGCAGCGCTACAGGGTTCGCTGGAAACACCATATATTTT. Translating it yields CASSATGFAGNTIYF.

The chain has TRBV4-3 and TRBJ2-1; D might be TRBD2 (5 bases). V lost 0 bases to trimming and J lost 11 bases, with 14 bases between them. Germline CDR1 reads LGHNA; CDR2 reads YSLEER. The CDR3 runs to 14 residues. The CDR3 protein is CASSQEAGLGQQFF. The CDR3 nucleotides read TGCGCCAGCAGCCAAGAGGCGGGCTTGGGCCAGCAGTTCTTC.

The chain recombines TRBV6-1 with TRBJ1-2; D is unresolved. The CDR3 is made up of 15 amino acids. Germline V gene lookup returns CDR1 MNHNS and CDR2 SASEGT. V shed 3 bases and J shed 7 bases, with 18 bases lying between them. Here the CDR3 reads CASSEPGLTSRGYTF. The CDR3 DNA follows: TGTGCCAGCAGTGAGCCGGGATTAACCTCGCGTGGCTACACCTTC.

J is TRBJ2-4 and V is TRBV6-1; the match to TRBD1 covers 8 bases. Per the germline V gene, CDR1 is MNHNS and CDR2 is SASEGT. The CDR3 loop spans 18 amino acids. J gave up 0 bases and V 0 bases, and 7 bases lay outside the gene matches. CDR3 coding DNA: TGTGCCAGCAGTGAAGCGTCAGGGGGCTATCTAGCCAAAAACATTCAGTACTTC. It translates to CASSEASGGYLAKNIQYF.

The V gene is TRBV11-2, the J gene TRBJ2-5; no reliable D call. The ends were cut back, 5 bases at V and 4 bases at J, with 11 bases in the middle. There are 13 residues in the CDR3. Germline CDR1 and CDR2: SGHAT and FQNNGV. CDR3 residues: CASSPTPSETQYF. CDR3 coding DNA: TGTGCCAGCAGCCCCACTCCCTCAGAGACCCAGTACTTC.

In DNA, the CDR3 is TGTGCCATCAGTGAGTCGGCAGGGAACACTGAAGCTTTCTTT. This gives the protein CAISESAGNTEAFF. This chain joins TRBV10-3 and TRBJ1-1; D call uncertain. Looked up from germline, CDR1 is ENHRY and CDR2 is SYGVKD. Trimming took off 0 bases at V and 1 base at J, with 6 bases between the two ends. The CDR3 totals 14 residues.

This chain uses TRBV4-2 with TRBJ1-2; D is perhaps TRBD1 (5 bases). This CDR3 contains 14 residues. Germline-derived CDR1 and CDR2 are LGHNA and YNFKEQ. V lost 2 bases and J lost 8, with 15 bases in between. Here the CDR3 DNA reads TGTGCCAGCAGCCAATCGGGGGTTGAATTCGGCTACACCTTC. Translated, it gives CASSQSGVEFGYTF.

This clone was counted once. The V and J genes are TRBV30 and TRBJ2-1, with 7 positions matching TRBD2. CDR1 is GTSNPN and CDR2 is SVGIG in the germline V gene (reference sequence). The CDR3 has 15 residues. Germline trimming cut 0 bases from V and 9 bases from J; bases unmatched to any gene: 11. CDR3 residues: CAWSVLAGVTAEQFF. As DNA, the CDR3 is TGTGCCTGGAGTGTACTTGCGGGAGTGACTGCTGAGCAGTTCTTC.

This chain joins TRBV5-6 and TRBJ2-5; 9 bases agree with TRBD1. This CDR3 region has 11 residues. Trimming removed 5 bases from V and 9 bases from J; junction bases left unmatched: 2. Germline V gene sequence: CDR1 SGHDT, CDR2 YYEEEE. Here the CDR3 DNA reads TGTGCCAGCAGTAGACAGGGGGCCCAGTACTTC. Amino acid sequence: CASSRQGAQYF.

The V gene is TRBV2, the J gene TRBJ1-4; possible D gene TRBD1, 5 bases. V gave up 7 bases and J gave up 8 bases, with 11 bases separating them. This CDR3 comprises 12 residues. CDR1 SNHLY and CDR2 FYNNEI come from the germline V gene. The CDR3 bases are TGTGCCAGCACCCCAGGGTCAGAAAAACTGTTTTTT. Translated: CASTPGSEKLFF.

The genes are TRBV13 and TRBJ1-6; 10 nucleotides line up with TRBD1. This CDR3 spans 17 amino acids. Germline values: CDR1 PRHDT, CDR2 FYEKMQ (reference sequence). The V and J ends lost 6 bases and 2 bases, in that order; junction bases with no gene match: 7. The DNA of the CDR3 is TGTGCCAGCAGAAACCGGGACAGGGGTCCCTATAATTCACCCCTCCACTTT. Its translation is CASRNRDRGPYNSPLHF.